What follows are 8 T cell receptor beta chains derived from one specimen sequenced in a study of blood T cell repertoires in COVID-19. Repertoires were generated with immunoSEQ multiplex PCR, while TCRdb's copy carries only in-frame clones and drops some. The sample has about 220,000 clones, around 82% seen once; the top ten hold 7.2%. The material sequenced was peripheral blood. These receptor sequences come from a woman aged 70-85 years with acute or convalescent COVID-19.

This sequence joins TRBV6-6 and TRBJ2-7; 8 bases agree with TRBD2. With V trimmed by 7 bases and J by 11 bases, 13 bases remained unmatched. From germline, CDR1 is MNHNY and CDR2 SVGAGI (reference sequence). CDR3 length: 13 amino acids. For the CDR3, the DNA is TGTGCCAGCACCACCGGGGAAGCGGGGGACGAGTACTTC. Translating it yields CASTTGEAGDEYF.

The chain uses TRBV27 and TRBJ1-4, with D maybe TRBD1 (5 bases). Germline-derived CDR1 and CDR2 are MNHEY and SMNVEV (reference sequence). The CDR3 loop spans 16 amino acids. The V and J ends lost 4 bases and 4 bases respectively, with 16 bases between them. CDR3 in amino acids: CASSSSIGGRNEKLFF. The CDR3 DNA is TGTGCCAGCAGTTCTAGTATCGGGGGACGTAATGAAAAACTGTTTTTT.

This clone was recorded once. The genes are TRBV10-3 and TRBJ1-1, with 8 bases identical to TRBD1. CDR1 is ENHRY, CDR2 SYGVKD, per germline. With 6 bases clipped from V and 5 bases from J, the junction kept 2 bases outside the gene matches. The CDR3 extends over 12 amino acids. CDR3 in DNA: TGTGCCATCAGGCAGGGGGCGACTGAAGCTTTCTTT. This codes for CAIRQGATEAFF.

J is TRBJ1-4 and V is TRBV6-5; possible D gene TRBD1, 5 bases. Germline V gene data show CDR1 as MNHEY and CDR2 as SVGAGI. Between the trimmed V and J ends, which lost 6 bases and 5 bases, there was a span of 13 bases. This CDR3 has 14 residues. CDR3 in DNA: TGTGCCAGCAGGGGCAGGGCCTCGAATGAAAAACTGTTTTTT. Translation: CASRGRASNEKLFF.

The J gene is TRBJ1-5, the V gene TRBV6-1, with D uncertain. The CDR3 has 15 amino acids. Germline-derived CDR1 and CDR2 are MNHNS and SASEGT. V shed 1 base and J shed 0 bases, with 7 bases lying between them. The CDR3 DNA reads TGTGCCAGCAGTGAAGAGAGGTATAGCAATCAGCCCCAGCATTTT. It is translated as CASSEERYSNQPQHF.

The chain couples TRBV4-3 to TRBJ1-1, with TRBD1 matching over 10 bases. This CDR3 has 15 residues. The trim removed 1 base at V and 5 bases at J, leaving 4 bases unmatched. CDR1 is LGHNA, CDR2 YSLEER, per germline. The CDR3 nucleotides read TGCGCCAGCAGCCAAGGGACAGGGGGACATACTGAAGCTTTCTTT. As protein: CASSQGTGGHTEAFF.

This chain joins TRBV15 and TRBJ2-1; 11 nucleotides match TRBD2. Germline CDR1 and CDR2: LNHNV and YYDKDF (reference sequence). CDR3 size: 18 residues. Trimming cost V 3 bases and J 5 bases; bases outside gene matches: 12. The CDR3 region has the DNA TGTGCCACCAGCAGGGGGGCCCGTACTAGCGGGAGAGACAATGAGCAGTTCTTC. It specifies CATSRGARTSGRDNEQFF.

The count of this clone is one. The chain has TRBV2 and TRBJ1-6, with 7 bases that match TRBD1. V trimming: 4 bases; J trimming: 7 bases; junction bases outside the gene matches: 4. The CDR3 is 14 residues long. The germline gives CDR1 SNHLY, CDR2 FYNNEI. CDR3 bases: TGTGCCAGCAGTGTTGTGGGACAGAATTCACCCCTCCACTTT. Amino acid sequence: CASSVVGQNSPLHF.